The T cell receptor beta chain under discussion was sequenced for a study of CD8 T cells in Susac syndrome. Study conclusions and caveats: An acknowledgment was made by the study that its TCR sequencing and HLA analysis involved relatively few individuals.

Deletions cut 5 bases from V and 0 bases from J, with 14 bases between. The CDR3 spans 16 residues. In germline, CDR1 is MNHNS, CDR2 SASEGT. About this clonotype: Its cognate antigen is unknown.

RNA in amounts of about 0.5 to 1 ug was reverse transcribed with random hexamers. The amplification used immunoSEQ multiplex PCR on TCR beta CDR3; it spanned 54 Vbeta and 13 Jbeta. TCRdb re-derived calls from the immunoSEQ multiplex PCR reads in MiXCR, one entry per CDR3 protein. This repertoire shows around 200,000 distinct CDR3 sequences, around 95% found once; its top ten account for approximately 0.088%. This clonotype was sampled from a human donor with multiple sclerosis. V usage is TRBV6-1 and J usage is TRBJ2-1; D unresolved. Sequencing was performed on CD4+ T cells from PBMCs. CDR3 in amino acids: CASSPLGSISYNEQFF. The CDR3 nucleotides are TGTGCCAGCAGTCCCCTCGGTTCCATCTCCTACAATGAGCAGTTCTTC.